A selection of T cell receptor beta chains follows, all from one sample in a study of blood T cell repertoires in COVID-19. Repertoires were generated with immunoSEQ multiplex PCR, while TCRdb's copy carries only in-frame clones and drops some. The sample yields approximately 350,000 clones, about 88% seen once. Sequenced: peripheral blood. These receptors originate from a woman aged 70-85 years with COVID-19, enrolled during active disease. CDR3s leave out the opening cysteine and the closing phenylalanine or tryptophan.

ATSRGGQGIGYT	TRBJ1-2	TRBV15
ASSFSALQGAPYGYT	TRBJ1-2	TRBV27
ASSPEGVGGETQY	TRBJ2-5	TRBV6-2/TRBV6-3
ATSETGAGDTEAF	TRBJ1-1	TRBV24-1
ASSLWTGGARGYT	TRBJ1-2	TRBV5-1
ASRQTALQQFNQPQH	TRBJ1-5	TRBV28
AWSVLAGAEETQY	TRBJ2-5	TRBV30
ASSFPGLVTDTQY	TRBJ2-3	TRBV7-9
ATQPGQGGEQY	TRBJ2-7	TRBV19
ASSLGQGGVDTQY	TRBJ2-3	TRBV5-8
ASSYQSRGQTEAF	TRBJ1-1	TRBV6-2/TRBV6-3
ASSADRDAEAF	TRBJ1-1	TRBV2
ASSFTGSTGELF	TRBJ2-2	TRBV11-1
ASSYGYRGGTEAF	TRBJ1-1	TRBV6-5
ATSDLRGTPLNTEAF	TRBJ1-1	TRBV24-1
ASSFTGGSTEAF	TRBJ1-1	TRBV5-4
ASSYLGDGTEAF	TRBJ1-1	TRBV6-2/TRBV6-3
ASSVSKGQEIYGYT	TRBJ1-2	TRBV9
ASTGTGWDTQY	TRBJ2-3	TRBV7-9
ATKDRTGSNEQY	TRBJ2-7	TRBV6-5
ASSPRGQGLNEQY	TRBJ2-7	TRBV4-1
ASSAGTSGPYEQY	TRBJ2-7	TRBV9
ASSEALGGANYGYT	TRBJ1-2	TRBV2
ASSNGLVPETQY	TRBJ2-5	TRBV7-2
ASKSGGSNNEQF	TRBJ2-1	TRBV6-6
ASSYGTGDTGELF	TRBJ2-2	TRBV6-5
ASSPTAAENEKLF	TRBJ1-4	TRBV9
AWSGRGNQPQH	TRBJ1-5	TRBV30
ASSQEGEMKSLH	TRBJ1-6	TRBV4-2
ASSPGSGETQY	TRBJ2-5	TRBV5-6
ATSRQGNYGYT	TRBJ1-2	TRBV24-1
ASKAGALNTEAF	TRBJ1-1	TRBV6-5
ATSDPTTSGGSSTDTQY	TRBJ2-3	TRBV24-1
ASSLDGGTGNTIY	TRBJ1-3	TRBV5-1
ASSIGQAGTEAF	TRBJ1-1	TRBV18
ASSRGPTSYNEQF	TRBJ2-1	TRBV7-8
ASSLDWQAYEQY	TRBJ2-7	TRBV7-2
ASSNRDSGGYT	TRBJ1-2	TRBV6-5
ASSSRLAGGETQY	TRBJ2-5	TRBV7-2
ADEGTWDSNYGYT	TRBJ1-2	TRBV5-3
ASSISGTGGYSNQPQH	TRBJ1-5	TRBV19
ASSPWQGGNYGYT	TRBJ1-2	TRBV5-1
ASSPAGGLAYEQY	TRBJ2-7	TRBV28
ASSITGDSGNTIY	TRBJ1-3	TRBV9
ASSIGGSGANVLT	TRBJ2-6	TRBV19
ASSPTYGSPTYGYT	TRBJ1-2	TRBV7-9
ASSTDRNQPQH	TRBJ1-5	TRBV12-3/TRBV12-4
ASRRTGRYEQY	TRBJ2-7	TRBV6-5
ASSLQGAGEAF	TRBJ1-1	TRBV5-1
ASSSGGNTGELF	TRBJ2-2	TRBV10-1
ASSGMDRGVSYEQY	TRBJ2-7	TRBV5-1
ASSVGLDRETQY	TRBJ2-5	TRBV9
ASSEAGQGEGYT	TRBJ1-2	TRBV2
ASSSPPGTGDSTNEKLF	TRBJ1-4	TRBV28